Below, one T cell receptor (beta chain) is given with its context. Its antigen is currently unknown. These data originate in a study of T cell responses to AZD1222 COVID-19 vaccine. CDR1 and CDR2 (germline): MNHNY, SVGAGI (reference sequence). CDR3 length: 13 residues. V was pared by 6 bases and J by 4 bases, with 10 bases between. The method was immunoSEQ multiplex PCR; TCRdb's version includes in-frame clones alone and lacks a portion of them. The data show tens of thousands of clones, 91% seen once. Study observations and caveats: Spike regions recognized by vaccine-associated CD4 TCRs spanned the protein, led by 160-218 and 743-854.

Sequenced material: peripheral blood, taken 28 days after the second AZD1222 dose. V and J are TRBV6-6 and TRBJ1-3; no definite D call. This TCR came from an adult who received the AZD1222 COVID-19 vaccine. The CDR3 is CASRLNEGNTIYF. CDR3 DNA sequence: TGTGCCAGCAGACTCAATGAGGGAAACACCATATATTTT.